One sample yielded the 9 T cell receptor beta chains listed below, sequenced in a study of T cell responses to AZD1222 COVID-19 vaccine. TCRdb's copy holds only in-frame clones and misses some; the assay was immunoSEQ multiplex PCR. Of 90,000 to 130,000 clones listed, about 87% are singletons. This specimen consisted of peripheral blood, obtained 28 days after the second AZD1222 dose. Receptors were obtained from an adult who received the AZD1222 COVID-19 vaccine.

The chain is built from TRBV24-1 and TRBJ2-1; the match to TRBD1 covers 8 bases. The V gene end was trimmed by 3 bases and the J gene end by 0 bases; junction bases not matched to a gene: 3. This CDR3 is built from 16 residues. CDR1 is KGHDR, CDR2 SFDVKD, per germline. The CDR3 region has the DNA TGTGCCACCAGTGATCGAGGGACAGGCTCCTACAATGAGCAGTTCTTC. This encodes CATSDRGTGSYNEQFF.

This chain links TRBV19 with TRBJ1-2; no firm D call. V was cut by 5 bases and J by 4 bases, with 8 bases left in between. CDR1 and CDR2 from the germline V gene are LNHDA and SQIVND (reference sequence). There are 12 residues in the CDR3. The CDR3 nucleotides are TGTGCCAGTAGTGCCAGAGCCTATGGCTACACCTTC. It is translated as CASSARAYGYTF.

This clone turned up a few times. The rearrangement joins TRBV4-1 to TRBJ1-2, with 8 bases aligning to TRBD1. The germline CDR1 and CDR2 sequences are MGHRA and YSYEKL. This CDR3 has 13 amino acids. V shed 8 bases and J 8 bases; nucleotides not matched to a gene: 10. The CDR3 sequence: CASAMTGERGYTF. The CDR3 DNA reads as TGCGCCAGCGCAATGACAGGGGAAAGGGGCTACACCTTC.

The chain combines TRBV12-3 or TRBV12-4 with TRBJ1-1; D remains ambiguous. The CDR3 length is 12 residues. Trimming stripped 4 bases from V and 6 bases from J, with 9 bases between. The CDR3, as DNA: TGTGCCAGCAGTTCTCACCAAGCTGAAGCTTTCTTT. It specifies CASSSHQAEAFF.

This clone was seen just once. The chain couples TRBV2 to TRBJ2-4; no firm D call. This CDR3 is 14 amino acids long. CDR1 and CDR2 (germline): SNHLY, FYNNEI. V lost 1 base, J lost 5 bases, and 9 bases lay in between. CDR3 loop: CASSEVVRENIQYF. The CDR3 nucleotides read TGTGCCAGCAGTGAAGTCGTCAGAGAAAACATTCAGTACTTC.

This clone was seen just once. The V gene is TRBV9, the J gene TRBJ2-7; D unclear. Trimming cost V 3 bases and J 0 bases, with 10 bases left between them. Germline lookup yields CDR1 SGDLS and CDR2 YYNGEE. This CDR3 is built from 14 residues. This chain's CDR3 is CASSAIDTSYEQYF. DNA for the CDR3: TGTGCCAGCAGCGCCATCGACACCTCCTACGAGCAGTACTTC.

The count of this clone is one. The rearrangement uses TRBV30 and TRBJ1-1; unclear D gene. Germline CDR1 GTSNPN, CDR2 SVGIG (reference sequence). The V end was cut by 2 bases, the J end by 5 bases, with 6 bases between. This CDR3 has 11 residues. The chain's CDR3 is CAWSLSTEAFF. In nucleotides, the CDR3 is TGTGCCTGGAGTTTGTCGACTGAAGCTTTCTTT.

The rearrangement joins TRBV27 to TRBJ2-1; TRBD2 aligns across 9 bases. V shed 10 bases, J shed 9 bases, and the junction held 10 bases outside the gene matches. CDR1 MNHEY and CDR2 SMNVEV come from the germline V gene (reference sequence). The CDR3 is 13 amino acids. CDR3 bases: TGTGCCATCGCGGGGGGGGAGTTGAGTGAGCAGTTCTTC. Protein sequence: CAIAGGELSEQFF.

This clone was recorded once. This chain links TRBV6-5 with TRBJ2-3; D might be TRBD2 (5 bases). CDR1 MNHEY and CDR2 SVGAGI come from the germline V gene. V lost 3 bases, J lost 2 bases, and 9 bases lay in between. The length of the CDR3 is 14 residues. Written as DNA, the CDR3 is TGTGCCAGCAGTTATACTAGACCCACAGATACGCAGTATTTT. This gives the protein CASSYTRPTDTQYF.